This T cell receptor (beta chain) was sequenced in a study of blood T cells in healthy people across ages. General study results and limits: Naive and antigen-experienced cells could not be conclusively compared, given unsorted PBMCs.

With a J-beta primer mix and a sample-barcoded 5' primer, a second PCR ran roughly 6 to 11 cycles. Every cDNA was tagged by a template-switch adaptor with 12 random nucleotides. From the 5' RACE reads, TCRdb called clonotypes with MiXCR, one entry per CDR3 protein. The sample includes more than 900,000 distinct CDR3 sequences, approximately 26% of them seen just once. There are 19 residues in the CDR3. Unmatched junction bases numbered 15, after V lost 3 bases and J lost 0 bases. Germline loops: CDR1 SGHRS, CDR2 YFSETQ. About this clonotype itself: Its antigen is unknown.

These data also featured in a second study, about T cells of mothers and their children. As that study records: Detection of persistent microchimeric T cell clones did not occur.

This clonotype originated in a girl aged 2-10 years in good health. This sequence joins TRBV5-1 and TRBJ2-5; 9 bases align to TRBD2. The sequenced sample consisted of blood. The CDR3 sequence is CASSSTTRTSVNYQETQYF. In DNA, the CDR3 is TGCGCCAGCAGCTCAACAACCCGGACTAGCGTGAATTACCAAGAGACCCAGTACTTC.